The 5 T cell receptor beta chains presented below share a single source sample, sequenced in a study of T cells after yellow fever vaccination. TCRdb analysed the 5' RACE reads with MiXCR anew, one entry per CDR3 protein. The table shows about 340,000 distinct CDR3 sequences, with around an eighth occurring only once. The sample here was CD4+ T cells sorted from PBMCs, taken 15 days after the yellow fever booster vaccination. The receptors originated from a young man who received the YFV17D yellow fever vaccine.

The chain couples TRBV6-5 to TRBJ2-6; D is ambiguous. CDR1 and CDR2 from the germline V gene are MNHEY and SVGAGI. V lost 5 bases to trimming and J lost 0 bases, with 5 bases between them. There are 14 residues in the CDR3. The CDR3 sequence: CASSHLSGANVLTF. CDR3 nucleotides: TGTGCCAGCAGTCACCTCTCTGGGGCCAACGTCCTGACTTTC.

CDR3 sequence (DNA): TGTGCCAGCTCACCACCCTCAACAGGGATAGTAAACACTGAAGCTTTCTTT. The encoded protein is CASSPPSTGIVNTEAFF. This chain joins TRBV18 and TRBJ1-1, with TRBD1 as a possible D gene (6 bases). Germline lookup yields CDR1 KGHSH and CDR2 LQKENI. The V and J ends lost 0 bases and 2 bases respectively, with 16 bases between them. The CDR3 runs 17 residues.

This clonotype was seen once. A much more abundant neighbour one base away suggests this may be a read error. This chain connects TRBV7-2 to TRBJ1-4; tentative D call: TRBD1 (5 bases). CDR3 size: 18 residues. Germline loops: CDR1 SGHTA, CDR2 FQGNSA. This CDR3 is CASSSAGRGVATNEKLLF. The DNA of the CDR3 is TGTGCCAGCAGCTCAGCCGGGAGGGGAGTGGCAACTAATGAAAAACTGCTTTTT.

This clonotype showed up just once. The chain couples TRBV30 to TRBJ1-3, with D hard to call. Germline CDR1 and CDR2: GTSNPN and SVGIG (reference sequence). The CDR3 is 13 residues long. Trimming pared 5 bases from V and 4 bases from J, leaving 12 bases between. Written as DNA, the CDR3 is TGTGCCTGGGGAGCCGGACCCGGAAACACCATATATTTT. Amino acid sequence: CAWGAGPGNTIYF.

CDR3 protein: CAISERGNTEAFF. The CDR3 DNA reads TGTGCCATCAGTGAACGGGGGAACACTGAAGCTTTCTTT. The chain joins TRBV10-3 to TRBJ1-1; D gene uncertain. Germline CDR1 is ENHRY and CDR2 is SYGVKD. Trimming took 3 bases from V and 1 from J, leaving 6 bases between them. The CDR3 consists of 13 residues.